This T cell receptor (beta chain) appears in the sequencing data of a study of T cell repertoires in ileal Crohn's disease. Study-wide points: Sorted CD8 T cells held more high-frequency clones than CD4. Clonal expansions were more frequent in active smokers than non-smokers at surgery.

The ends lost 2 bases at V and 4 bases at J; junction bases unmatched: 3. Germline lookup yields CDR1 SGHTA and CDR2 FQGNSA. There are 15 residues in the CDR3. Regarding this clone: What it binds is unknown.

Clones were sequenced by immunoSEQ multiplex PCR, and TCRdb holds only the in-frame ones, with some missing. The sample consists of some 5,000 clones, over 70% of them appearing once. The gene calls are TRBV7-2 and TRBJ1-4, with 8 bases lining up with TRBD1. This TCR was sampled from an adult with Crohn's disease. Sequenced input: ileal tissue. The CDR3 loop is CASSLTGQVNEKLFF. Written as DNA, the CDR3 is TGTGCCAGCAGCTTAACGGGACAGGTTAATGAAAAACTGTTTTTT.